The 8 T cell receptor beta chains given below trace back to one sample, sequenced in a study of T-cell reconstitution after alpha-beta-depleted transplantation in children (dated by TCRdb to 2016 to 2017). The method was PCR. The instrument given in TCRdb is Illumina HiSeq 2500. TCR library preparation used molecular barcoding, with unique molecular identifiers applied to normalize quantification of the TCRbeta repertoire. TCRdb's own reprocessing of the public reads used fastp at Q25 and MiXCR and kept productive beta chains. Duplicate CDR3 protein sequences are folded into a single record with the most common DNA and genes. Present in this sample are 450,000 to 600,000 distinct CDR3 sequences, approximately 32% of which were seen just once. The ten top clones hold 2% to 3% of the sample. The specimen was PBMCs from the stem cell graft donor, collected from the stem cell graft. These TCRs come from a human donor who donated a stem cell graft to a child with aplastic anemia.

This clonotype was seen more than once but under ten times. CDR3 sequence: CASSVRGQGNQPQHF. CDR3 bases: TGTGCCAGCAGTGTTCGGGGGCAAGGCAATCAGCCCCAGCATTTT. V and J are TRBV6-1 and TRBJ1-5, with D maybe TRBD1 (6 bases). This CDR3 has 15 amino acids. Per germline, CDR1 MNHNS and CDR2 SASEGT. Trimming cost V 4 bases and J 2 bases, with 12 bases left between them.

V and J are TRBV29-1 and TRBJ1-3, with D possibly matching TRBD1 (5 bases). The CDR3 sequence is 14 residues long. Trimming left V 4 bases short and J 1 base short, with 11 bases between. Per the germline V gene, CDR1 is SQVTM and CDR2 is ANQGSEA. CDR3 region: CSVVWGASGNTIYF. As DNA, the CDR3 is TGCAGCGTTGTATGGGGCGCGTCTGGAAACACCATATATTTT.

V gene TRBV7-3 combines with J gene TRBJ1-1, with a possible D match to TRBD1 (6 bases). The CDR3 length is 13 residues. V was cut by 4 bases and J by 10 bases, with 16 bases left in between. CDR1 is SGHTA, CDR2 FQGTGA, per germline. The CDR3 loop reads CASSSNQGRGAFF. The CDR3 nucleotides read TGTGCCAGCAGCTCGAATCAGGGGAGGGGAGCTTTCTTT.

This clonotype was seen only a few times. The chain joins TRBV6-1 to TRBJ1-5; D is undetermined. Trimming left V 2 bases short and J 5 bases short, with 7 bases between. Germline-derived CDR1 and CDR2 are MNHNS and SASEGT. The CDR3 consists of 13 residues. In nucleotides, the CDR3 is TGTGCCAGCAGTGAACTAGGGTATCAGCCCCAGCATTTT. Its translation is CASSELGYQPQHF.

This clonotype was counted at least ten times. This rearrangement joins TRBV6-2 or TRBV6-3 to TRBJ1-1; D is unresolved. The CDR3 covers 14 residues. The germline gives CDR1 MNHEY, CDR2 SVGEGT. With 4 bases removed from V and 5 bases from J, the gap between germline ends came to 14 bases. The CDR3 sequence: CASSSPHGGTEAFF. CDR3 nucleotide sequence: TGTGCCAGCAGTTCCCCCCACGGAGGTACTGAAGCTTTCTTT.

The table lists this clonotype with a few counts. The chain employs TRBV20-1 and TRBJ1-1, with D hard to call. Trimming took off 8 bases at V and 0 bases at J, with 25 bases between the two ends. Germline CDR1 and CDR2: DFQATT and SNEGSKA (reference sequence). The CDR3 extends over 17 amino acids. CDR3 region: CSSSHPTSYDMNTEAFF. The CDR3 nucleotides read TGCAGTTCCAGCCATCCTACTAGTTATGACATGAACACTGAAGCTTTCTTT.

The J gene is TRBJ2-1, the V gene TRBV27; TRBD1 agrees at 7 bases. The V segment lost 5 bases and the J segment 1 base; nucleotides outside the gene matches: 2. Germline lookup yields CDR1 MNHEY and CDR2 SMNVEV (reference sequence). The CDR3 is 14 amino acids. CDR3 DNA sequence: TGTGCCAGCAGTGAGGGGGCGTCCTACAATGAGCAGTTCTTC. Amino acids: CASSEGASYNEQFF.

A few counts support this clonotype. The chain links TRBV20-1 to TRBJ2-7; the match to TRBD1 covers 10 bases. The germline V gene encodes CDR1 DFQATT and CDR2 SNEGSKA (reference sequence). This CDR3 has 13 residues. Trimming took 6 bases from V and 4 from J; bases not matched to a gene: 6. CDR3 loop: CSASQGQGYEQYF. In DNA form, the CDR3 reads TGCAGTGCGTCTCAGGGACAGGGGTACGAGCAGTACTTC.